One TCR beta chain is described in this entry. The antigen remains undetermined. The data were taken from a study of T cell repertoires in cytomegalovirus infection. Study-wide results and limits: Cumulative public TCR beta family frequency identified carriers of CMV plus the relevant HLA.

Germline assignment: CDR1 MNHEY and CDR2 SVGAGI. This CDR3 comprises 15 residues. Unmatched junction bases numbered 6, after V lost 4 bases and J lost 1 base. A single record per CDR3 protein comes from TCRdb applying MiXCR to the reads. This table holds roughly 170,000 distinct CDR3 sequences, about 20% found once. V gene TRBV6-5 combines with J gene TRBJ1-2, with TRBD1 matching 7 bases. Sequenced here: CD8+ T cells from cultured PBMCs, sampled from culture after CMV antigen stimulation. This receptor was obtained from a human donor in good health (CMV status not recorded). Some clones in this sample may be carry-over from other donors' samples. CDR3 sequence: CASSFRQGRNYGYTF. CDR3 nucleotide sequence: TGTGCCAGCAGTTTTAGACAGGGTCGTAACTATGGCTACACCTTC.